This entry features one T cell receptor (beta chain) sequence. Its antigen is currently not known. No base quality information exists; no much larger clone differs at one position. The time point label on this specimen signifies: baseline before first vaccination. Vaccinee samples were obtained from the UK trials COV001 and COV002, which included a single-blind randomized controlled phase 2/3 trial of AZD1222 (ChAdOx1 nCoV-19) in healthy adults. Trial participant PBMC samples were collected at day 0 and day 28 after the second dose for TCRbeta chain sequencing. The CDR3 regions of human TCRbeta chains were analyzed by immunosequencing. Per the source publication's procedure: Repertoire TCRs were checked for matches against a reference library of SARS-CoV-2-specific TCRs that had been generated using the MIRA antigen-specificity platform. Breadth meant the fraction of unique TCRs that were SARS-CoV-2-associated, whereas depth meant the fraction of total T cells that were SARS-CoV-2-associated. Using the MIRA data, every spike-specific TCR was mapped to the spike region that the TCR reacted to and assigned to either a CD4 or a CD8 class. Log10-transformed breadth and depth values were compared by one-way ANOVA with Sidak's multiple comparisons tests. Held by TCRdb, this immuneACCESS table contains in-frame sequences only and omits some clones. Under half of the omission traces to an unresolved V gene where checked; the cause of the rest is unknown. D and trimming were read from the DNA, whereas the V and J calls and clone size are those reported in that table. Present in this sample are roughly 130,000 clones, roughly nine tenths of which were seen just once. The ten largest clones add up to approximately 2.8% of the sample.

This specimen belongs to a study of T cell responses to AZD1222 COVID-19 vaccine (dated by TCRdb to the early 2020s). With regard to the full study: AZD1222 recipients whose second dose came at about 4 weeks and those whose second dose came at about 12 weeks were combined into one group, since spike-specific TCR depth and breadth did not differ between the two schedules. TCR sequencing was performed for roughly 250 trial participants, of whom 200 to 220 were given two doses of AZD1222 and around 25 were given two doses of MenACWY control vaccine. Trial participants were enrolled into age subgroups of 18-55, 56-69 and 70-plus years, which contained approximately 150, 28 and 58 TCR-sequenced participants, respectively.

Trimming removed 6 bases from V and 3 bases from J, leaving 5 bases between the germline ends. The germline V gene supplies CDR1 MGHRA and CDR2 YSYEKL. The CDR3 runs 11 amino acids, cysteine and phenylalanine included. Here the CDR3 DNA is all that survives: 33 bases in frame from base 1. On the study overall, not on this receptor specifically: Participants were mostly white British and included more females than males, and it was suggested by the authors that clonal diversity may have been underestimated. CD4 TCRs associated with the vaccine covered the entire spike protein, and the dominant responses were in regions 160-218 and 743-854. Spike-specific TCR breadth and depth rose significantly after two AZD1222 doses compared with day 0 and with MenACWY recipients. In the small 56-69-year group, the increase in depth fell short of significance, most likely because of low power. Nearly half of unique spike-specific TCRs reportedly recognized epitopes outside regions mutated in the B.1.351 and B.1.1.7 variants. Conclusions about previously exposed vaccinees are limited because only five to seven AZD1222 recipients were SARS-CoV-2 seropositive at baseline. No day 14 peak-response samples were available, so repertoires were characterized only after the peak T cell response.

This sequence originates from an adult in good health. The chain is made from TRBV4-1 and TRBJ1-1; there is no confident call for the D gene. This specimen consisted of peripheral blood, obtained on day 0 of AZD1222 vaccination. The CDR3 sequence is CASSEHTEAFF. In nucleotide form, the sequence is TGCGCCAGCAGTGAACACACTGAAGCTTTCTTT.